Below, one TCR beta chain is given with its context. V shed 4 bases, J shed 0 bases, and the junction held 17 bases outside the gene matches. From germline, CDR1 is SGHNT and CDR2 YYREEE (reference sequence). This CDR3 is 20 amino acids long. This entry comes from a study of blood T cell repertoires in COVID-19. Libraries were prepared by immunoSEQ multiplex PCR; TCRdb keeps only in-frame clonotypes and omits some of them. Of 110,000 or so clones in the sample, less than 85% were seen once. The chain recombines TRBV5-4 with TRBJ2-1; 9 nucleotides match TRBD1. The source material was peripheral blood. The sequence was collected from a human donor in a cohort sampled during active COVID-19. DNA of the CDR3: TGTGCCAGCAGCCGCAAGGGACCGGGACAGGGTTTGGGCTCCTACAATGAGCAGTTCTTC. Protein: CASSRKGPGQGLGSYNEQFF.